This TCR beta chain was retrieved from a study of CD4 T cells in relation to SARS-CoV-2 and coronaviruses. Unexposed donor CD4+ T cells date from 2011-2018, before the COVID-19 pandemic. This CDR3 has 14 amino acids. Germline CDR1 is SGDLS and CDR2 is YYNGEE. The V and J ends lost 0 bases and 5 bases respectively, with 10 bases between them. Assay used: immunoSEQ multiplex PCR; TCRdb lists only in-frame clones, some missing. The sample lists some 65,000 clones, 85% to 90% seen once, with more than 1.5% in the top ten. The clonotype comes from a human donor in good health. This rearrangement joins TRBV9 to TRBJ2-3, with D possibly matching TRBD1 (6 bases). Sequenced material: memory CD4+ T cells from PBMCs. The CDR3 sequence is CASSVGTDEDTQYF. The CDR3 DNA reads TGTGCCAGCAGCGTAGGGACAGATGAAGATACGCAGTATTTT.